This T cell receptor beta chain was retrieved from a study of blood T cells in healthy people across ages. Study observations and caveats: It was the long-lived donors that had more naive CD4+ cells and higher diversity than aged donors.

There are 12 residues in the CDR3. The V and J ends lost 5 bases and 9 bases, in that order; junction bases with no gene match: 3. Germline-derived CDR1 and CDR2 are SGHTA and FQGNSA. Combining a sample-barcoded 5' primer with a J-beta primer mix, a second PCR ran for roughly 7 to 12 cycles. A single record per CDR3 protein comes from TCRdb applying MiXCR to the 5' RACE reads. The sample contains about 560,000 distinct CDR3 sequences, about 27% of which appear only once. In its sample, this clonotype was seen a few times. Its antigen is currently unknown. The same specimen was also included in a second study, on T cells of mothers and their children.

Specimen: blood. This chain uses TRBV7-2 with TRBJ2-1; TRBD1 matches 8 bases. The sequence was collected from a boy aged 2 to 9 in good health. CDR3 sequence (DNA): TGTGCCAGCAGCCTTCAGGGGGCTGAGCAGTTCTTC. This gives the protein CASSLQGAEQFF.